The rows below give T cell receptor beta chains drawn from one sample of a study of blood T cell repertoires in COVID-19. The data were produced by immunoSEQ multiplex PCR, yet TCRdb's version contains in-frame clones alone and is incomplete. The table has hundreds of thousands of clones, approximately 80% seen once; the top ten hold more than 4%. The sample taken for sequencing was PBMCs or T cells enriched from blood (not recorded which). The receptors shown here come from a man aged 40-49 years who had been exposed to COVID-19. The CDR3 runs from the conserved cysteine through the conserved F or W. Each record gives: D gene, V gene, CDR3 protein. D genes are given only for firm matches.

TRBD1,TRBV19,CASSTGTGVSEAFF
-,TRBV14,CASSRRSGTPGDTQYF
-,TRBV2,CASRATGSGGYTF
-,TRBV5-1,CASSLGPVNTGELFF
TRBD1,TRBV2,CASKATGGTSNQPQHF
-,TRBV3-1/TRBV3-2,CASSRTGGYTF
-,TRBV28,CASSIQGVRNQPQHF
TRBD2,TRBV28,CASRLAGGPVGVNTQYF
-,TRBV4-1,CASSQDRAWGLSPYEQYF
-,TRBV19,CASSITSAENYEQYF
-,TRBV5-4,CASSSGEFSYEQYF
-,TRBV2,CASSEEQGFAKNIQYF
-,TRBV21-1,CASSKEGGGIAKNIQYF
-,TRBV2,CASSGTPTGDYGYTF
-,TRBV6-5,CASRIAVDYNEQFF
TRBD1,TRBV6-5,CASGTRDRGTYEQYF
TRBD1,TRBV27,CASKSHRGLNTIYF
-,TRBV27,CASSWGGATNEKLFF
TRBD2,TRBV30,CASNPGLAAAYNEQFF
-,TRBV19,CASKRANNEKLFF
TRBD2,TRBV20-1,CSASTGTSGSFSNTGELFF
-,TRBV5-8,CASSLGGYEQYF
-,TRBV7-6,CASSAPSGGRVGTDTQYF
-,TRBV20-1,CSVGTYYGYTF
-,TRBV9,CASSSGQMSNQPQHF
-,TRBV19,CASAGARKLFF
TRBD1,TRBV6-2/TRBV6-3,CASSYGTGSLEAFF
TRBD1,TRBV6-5,CASSYRTGLNEQYF
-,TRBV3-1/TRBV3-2,CASSSLGDDEQFF
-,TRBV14,CASSQGRVTQYF
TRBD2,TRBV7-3,CASSVRPGLAGSGGELFF
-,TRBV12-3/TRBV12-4,CASSLVRTEAFF
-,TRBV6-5,CASSYSSVQAHEQYF
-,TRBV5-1,CASRNPGGEKLFF